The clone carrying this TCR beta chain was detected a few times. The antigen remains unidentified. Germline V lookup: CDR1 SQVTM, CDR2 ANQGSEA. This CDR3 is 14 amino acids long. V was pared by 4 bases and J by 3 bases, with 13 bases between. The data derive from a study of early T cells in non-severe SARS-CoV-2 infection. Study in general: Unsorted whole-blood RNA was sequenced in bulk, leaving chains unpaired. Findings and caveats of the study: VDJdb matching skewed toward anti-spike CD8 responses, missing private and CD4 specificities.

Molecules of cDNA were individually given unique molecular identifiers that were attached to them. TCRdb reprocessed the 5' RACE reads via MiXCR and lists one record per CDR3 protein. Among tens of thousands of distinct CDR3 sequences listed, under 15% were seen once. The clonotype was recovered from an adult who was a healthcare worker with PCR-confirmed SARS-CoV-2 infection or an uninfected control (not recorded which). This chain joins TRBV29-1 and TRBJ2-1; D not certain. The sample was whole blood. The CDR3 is CSVGTALGYNEQFF. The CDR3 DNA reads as TGCAGCGTTGGGACGGCGTTGGGCTACAATGAGCAGTTCTTC.